A selection of T cell receptor beta chains follows, all from one sample in a study of persistence of HIV-infected CD4 T cells. Repertoires were generated with immunoSEQ multiplex PCR, while TCRdb's copy carries only in-frame clones and drops some. This repertoire shows 25,000 to 35,000 clones, roughly 71% found once; its top ten account for more than 1.2%. Antigens of these TCRs are unknown. The sequenced sample was CD4+ T cells sorted from PBMCs after approximately 19-hour stimulation, obtained from a patient who received antiretroviral therapy. These receptors originate from an adult man with HIV who was CMV-seropositive. Each CDR3 is given without its conserved first and last residue. Each record gives: D gene, J gene, V gene, CDR3 protein. A D gene is named only where the DNA matches it firmly.

NA TRBJ2-3 TRBV5-1 ASSMGGLMATDTQY
NA TRBJ2-6 TRBV5-6 ASSLSGSGANVLT
NA TRBJ1-4 TRBV18 ASSSRGGGEKLF
NA TRBJ2-2 TRBV12-3/TRBV12-4 ASSSTGELF
NA TRBJ1-6 TRBV7-8 ASTQGYGNSPLH
NA TRBJ2-7 TRBV7-9 ASSLRPTGEQY
TRBD1 TRBJ1-1 TRBV6-1 ASSGQGARSFTEAF
NA TRBJ2-2 TRBV19 ASSIRVGQAVINTGELF
NA TRBJ1-1 TRBV2 ASRALASMNTEAF
TRBD2 TRBJ2-1 TRBV19 ASSLSGTSNYNEQF
NA TRBJ1-5 TRBV6-6 ASSPTSFGTSNQPQH
TRBD1 TRBJ2-1 TRBV27 ASSARGINYSYNEQF
NA TRBJ2-3 TRBV27 ASSLSRRGGFTQY
TRBD1 TRBJ1-4 TRBV5-5 ASSIPGGLTNEKLF
NA TRBJ2-7 TRBV18 ASSPQKGGTHEQY
TRBD1 TRBJ2-7 TRBV19 ASSPRTGGKKEQY
NA TRBJ1-2 TRBV29-1 SVDKGHGYGYT
TRBD2 TRBJ2-3 TRBV5-4 ASSSGLAGGTDTQY
NA TRBJ1-1 TRBV5-6 ASSLFTGVRGTEAF
NA TRBJ1-5 TRBV10-1 ASSETVDQPQH
NA TRBJ2-1 TRBV9 ASSVEGRGEQF
NA TRBJ1-2 TRBV3-1/TRBV3-2 ASSQGGGANYGYT
NA TRBJ2-1 TRBV7-8 ASSSWAGASEQF
TRBD1 TRBJ1-5 TRBV15 ATQADRGNQPQH
TRBD1 TRBJ2-3 TRBV3-1/TRBV3-2 ASSRLDRDADTQY
NA TRBJ1-2 TRBV7-9 ASSLRGPWDYGYT
NA TRBJ1-1 TRBV19 ASSIGPANTEAF
NA TRBJ2-3 TRBV5-1 ASSSSWLSSTDTQY
TRBD1 TRBJ1-2 TRBV7-2 ASTRDREGYGYT
NA TRBJ2-2 TRBV24-1 ATSDLGAVNTGELF
TRBD1 TRBJ1-2 TRBV19 ASSAGTAYGYT
NA TRBJ2-3 TRBV19 ASSTNSVASTDTQY
NA TRBJ2-2 TRBV19 ASSTRATGAGELF
NA TRBJ2-7 TRBV3-1/TRBV3-2 ASSPQRGAREQY
TRBD1 TRBJ2-1 TRBV6-5 ASSYGDSYNEQF
NA TRBJ1-5 TRBV4-1 ASSSQQFGNQPQH
NA TRBJ2-3 TRBV4-1 ASSTTGLGDTQY
NA TRBJ2-3 TRBV11-2 ASSLEGAVRIRGSTDTQY
NA TRBJ1-2 TRBV4-2 ASSQDRGGGYT
NA TRBJ1-1 TRBV19 ASSRRGGNTEAF
NA TRBJ2-6 TRBV6-5 AGGSGVGANVLT
NA TRBJ1-1 TRBV27 ASSFKQATEAF
NA TRBJ1-4 TRBV4-1 ASSQVEGSEKLF
NA TRBJ1-2 TRBV10-1 ASGGWGRGDRSNYGYT
TRBD1 TRBJ2-1 TRBV10-3 AISERGQDEQF
NA TRBJ1-2 TRBV28 ASSSPIGYT
NA TRBJ1-2 TRBV10-2 ASSPDGGYGYT
NA TRBJ2-4 TRBV6-5 ASSFRVGIQY
TRBD1 TRBJ1-6 TRBV7-9 ASSSRGQGYNSPLH
TRBD1 TRBJ1-6 TRBV18 ASSPDYRGNSPLH
NA TRBJ2-7 TRBV7-6 ASSFGQSYEQY
NA TRBJ1-3 TRBV7-8 ASSNLEDTIY
NA TRBJ1-5 TRBV7-9 ASSLNSNQPQH
NA TRBJ1-1 TRBV28 ASSDTSRAANTEAF
NA TRBJ1-5 TRBV6-1 ASSEPGTQPQH
NA TRBJ1-2 TRBV28 ASSLNRAGGYT
NA TRBJ2-1 TRBV7-9 ASEEANREF
TRBD2 TRBJ2-7 TRBV5-5 ASSPTGTSAHEQY
NA TRBJ1-2 TRBV6-5 ASSYQRRGQGGGYT
TRBD1 TRBJ1-3 TRBV4-1 ASSRQTTGGTGNTIY